A single T cell receptor (beta chain) is shown here with its context. What it binds is not known. This table comes from immunoSEQ multiplex PCR, and its TCRdb copy is limited to in-frame clones, with some not included. Among 150,000 or so clones listed, about 84% were seen once. The data belong to a study of cytotoxic CD8 clonotypes in ibrutinib-treated CLL. Study-wide findings and caveats: Treatment left the uncommon public clonotypes either contracted or stable in frequency. Patients with sustained remission and those progressing were sampled at differing times. A rise in clonality was seen at ibrutinib response, and a fall back toward baseline was seen at progression.

The material sequenced was PBMCs, taken after 36 months of ibrutinib treatment. The TCR sequence derives from a human donor with chronic lymphocytic leukemia.

The CDR3 DNA is TGTGCCTGGAATCCCCTTGGCACTGAAGCTTTCTTT. Protein product: CAWNPLGTEAFF. The chain joins TRBV30 to TRBJ1-1; D unclear. Trimming cost V 4 bases and J 4 bases, with 10 bases left between them. The CDR3 covers 12 residues. CDR1 and CDR2 from the germline V gene are GTSNPN and SVGIG (reference sequence).